This T cell receptor (beta chain) is drawn from a study of spatial heterogeneity in lung cancer. As for the study in general: Sequences of the beta chain were consistently detected in greater numbers than alpha-chain sequences. Averaged across combinations, each unique TCR and UMI pairing appeared more than ten times in raw reads, which were uncorrected.

Every TCR cDNA molecule carried a tag that served as a unique molecular identifier. One entry per CDR3 protein, called by TCRdb with MiXCR from the 5' RACE reads. The sample carries approximately 11,000 distinct CDR3 sequences, roughly 4% recorded once. Remarks on this clonotype: Antigen: not known. This beta chain is a stray read from a library made for alpha chains; its abundance is not meaningful.

Documented time point: sample taken at primary tumor resection. Whole RNA, isolated from tumor, nontumor lung or frozen PBMC, was sequenced without prior sorting. General study results and limits: In blood, ubiquitous expanded tumor TCRs appeared more at resection than follow-up.

The sequenced sample was PBMCs, obtained at surgery. This TCR derives from a female donor with early-stage non-small cell lung cancer.

The CDR3 region has the DNA TGTGCCAGCAGCCCGGAGACAGGGCGTGTAGCTTTCTTT. Translation gives CASSPETGRVAFF. The chain recombines TRBV14 with TRBJ1-1, with 7 positions matching TRBD1. The V segment lost 4 bases and the J segment 10 bases; nucleotides outside the gene matches: 9. The CDR3 length is 13 residues. Germline V gene sequence: CDR1 SGHDN, CDR2 FVKESK.